The source of this TCR beta chain is a study of PD-1 blockade in classical Hodgkin lymphoma. Study-level points and caveats: Still unresolved is the cause of the repertoire differences, which may be disease activity or prior therapy. Complete responders showed a baseline diversity that resembled the diversity of newly diagnosed patients. It was reported that newly diagnosed patients had less baseline TCR diversity than healthy donors.

Produced via immunoSEQ multiplex PCR; TCRdb's table is partial and in-frame only. The table shows roughly 86,000 clones, with 75% to 85% occurring only once. CDR3 length: 14 amino acids. Germline CDR1 ENHRY, CDR2 SYGVKD. Trimming took off 0 bases at V and 6 bases at J, with 12 bases between the two ends. On this clone itself: What it binds is unknown.

The time point was: cycle 4 day 1 (C4D1), after 5 to 7 weeks of nivolumab. Following autologous stem cell transplantation, relapse occurred in every patient, and exposure to brentuximab vedotin varied. The V call is TRBV10-3, the J call TRBJ2-7; D is perhaps TRBD1 or TRBD2 (7 bases each). The clonotype comes from a human donor with classical Hodgkin lymphoma. The sample here was peripheral blood mononuclear cells (PBMCs), taken before the fourth cycle of nivolumab. The CDR3 DNA follows: TGTGCCATCAGTGAGTCGGCAGGGGGGGGCGAGCAGTACTTC. Translated: CAISESAGGGEQYF.